Presented here are 14 T cell receptor beta chains from one specimen sequenced in a study of T cells in Graves' hyperthyroidism and ophthalmopathy. TCR beta CDR3 region amplification was performed from RNA transcripts. RT-PCR in the first round (using the HTBI primer set) targeted the TCR CDR3. TCRdb re-derived calls from the multiplex PCR reads in MiXCR, one entry per CDR3 protein. This sample yields about 840,000 distinct CDR3 sequences, of which about two fifths are seen a single time; 7% to 10% belongs to the top ten. Sample: blood. These receptors were taken from a man aged 18 to 29 with Graves' hyperthyroidism.

This clonotype appeared a few times. The V and J genes are TRBV7-9 and TRBJ2-5; a possible D gene is TRBD2 (6 bases). Germline V gives CDR1 SEHNR, CDR2 FQNEAQ (reference sequence). The ends were cut back, 3 bases at V and 3 bases at J, with 11 bases in the middle. The CDR3 loop spans 14 amino acids. In DNA form, the CDR3 reads TGTGCCAGCAGCTTGGTTGGGGAGGAAGAGACCCAGTACTTC. Translated: CASSLVGEEETQYF.

The genes are TRBV27 and TRBJ2-2; no clear D gene. Germline V gene sequence: CDR1 MNHEY, CDR2 SMNVEV (reference sequence). The CDR3 extends over 11 amino acids. V lost 8 bases and J 5 bases, leaving 6 bases between the germline ends. The DNA for the CDR3 is TGTGCCAGCGCGCAGACCGGGGAGCTGTTTTTT. Translation: CASAQTGELFF.

This clonotype has just a few counts. The chain recombines TRBV7-2 with TRBJ2-2; perhaps TRBD1 as D (6 bases). Germline V gene data show CDR1 as SGHTA and CDR2 as FQGNSA. V gave up 5 bases and J gave up 1 base, with 14 bases separating them. The CDR3 runs to 16 residues. CDR3 in amino acids: CASSPQSGQNTGELFF. The CDR3 DNA follows: TGTGCCAGCAGCCCCCAGTCGGGACAGAACACCGGGGAGCTGTTTTTT.

Many counts were recorded for this clonotype. One end of the junction does not line up with germline, which may come from a read error. The rearrangement uses TRBV4-1 and TRBJ2-7, with unresolved D. This CDR3 spans 11 amino acids. Germline-derived CDR1 and CDR2 are MGHRA and YSYEKL. CDR3 DNA sequence: TGTGCCAGCAGCCAAGACCACGAGCAGTACTTC. Protein sequence: CASSQDHEQYF.

This chain joins TRBV12-3 or TRBV12-4 and TRBJ1-1; 7 bases map to TRBD1. The CDR3 spans 15 residues. V shed 5 bases and J 0 bases; nucleotides not matched to a gene: 6. The CDR3 DNA sequence: TGTGCCAGCAGTCCCACGACAGGGCTGAACACTGAAGCTTTCTTT. The encoded protein is CASSPTTGLNTEAFF.

This rearrangement joins TRBV7-2 to TRBJ2-5, with a weak D call TRBD2 (5 bases). Germline CDR1 is SGHTA and CDR2 is FQGNSA. The CDR3 covers 14 residues. The V end was cut by 3 bases, the J end by 5 bases, with 13 bases between. Here the CDR3 reads CASSFSPSRETQYF. In DNA form, the CDR3 reads TGTGCCAGCAGCTTTTCCCCTAGCCGGGAGACCCAGTACTTC.

Comments on this clonotype: A much larger clonotype is one base distant, so this may be a read error. This chain links TRBV19 with TRBJ1-5, with D maybe TRBD1 (6 bases). This CDR3 is built from 15 residues. Germline V gives CDR1 LNHDA, CDR2 SQIVND (reference sequence). In DNA form, the CDR3 reads TGTGCCAGTAGTGCTACAGGGATGAGCAATCGGCCCCAGCATTTT. It encodes CASSATGMSNRPQHF.

This clonotype was recorded at least ten times. The chain employs TRBV9 and TRBJ2-5, with TRBD2 matching over 10 bases. The length of the CDR3 is 16 residues. Germline assignment: CDR1 SGDLS and CDR2 YYNGEE. J was trimmed by 5 bases and V by 0 bases; bases with no gene match: 7. The CDR3 nucleotides read TGTGCCAGCAGCGTAGCCCCTAGCGGGAGTAGGGAGACCCAGTACTTC. Translating gives CASSVAPSGSRETQYF. Variable domain in full (rest from reference TRBV9 and TRBJ2-5): DSGVTQTPKHLITATGQRVTLRCSPRSGDLSVYWYQQSLDQGLQFLIQYYNGEERAKGNILERFSAQQFPDLHSELNLSSLELGDSALYFCASSVAPSGSRETQYFGPGTRLLVL.

This clonotype has only one observation. The gene calls are TRBV5-1 and TRBJ1-4; D gene ambiguous. The CDR3 extends over 15 amino acids. Looked up from germline, CDR1 is SGHRS and CDR2 is YFSETQ. Trimming took off 4 bases at V and 7 bases at J, with 17 bases between the two ends. The CDR3 is CASSPQSQAGEKLFF. DNA of the CDR3: TGCGCCAGCAGCCCCCAGAGTCAAGCCGGTGAAAAACTGTTTTTT.

This clonotype was detected ten times or more. The chain employs TRBV9 and TRBJ2-7; D gene uncertain. The CDR3 totals 11 residues. The germline V gene has CDR1 SGDLS and CDR2 YYNGEE. Deletions cut 6 bases from V and 6 bases from J, with 10 bases between. CDR3 nucleotide sequence: TGTGCCAGCATCGTGGATCGCGAGCAGTACTTC. Residues: CASIVDREQYF.

This clonotype was seen repeatedly, ten times or more. A much bigger clone sits one base away, suggesting this may be a read error. The gene calls are TRBV25-1 and TRBJ2-6; D is perhaps TRBD2 (5 bases). Germline lookup yields CDR1 MGHDK and CDR2 SYGVNS. The CDR3 runs 17 residues. The CDR3 region is CANSEWQGGSGANVLTF. CDR3 DNA sequence: TGTGCCAACAGTGAATGGCAAGGCGGGTCCGGGGCCAACGTCCTGACTTTC.

The CDR3 spells CSVRGPGPYEQYF. CDR3 in DNA: TGCAGCGTGAGGGGGCCGGGGCCCTACGAGCAGTACTTC. The J gene is TRBJ2-7, the V gene TRBV29-1; TRBD1 agrees at 7 bases. After removal of 6 bases from V and 2 bases from J, the junction contained 7 bases not matched to a gene. This CDR3 has 13 residues. The germline V gene encodes CDR1 SQVTM and CDR2 ANQGSEA.

This clonotype has a count of ten or more. The CDR3 region is CSVFRAKGEQYF. The CDR3 DNA follows: TGCAGCGTTTTTCGGGCAAAGGGCGAACAGTACTTC. The chain has TRBV29-1 and TRBJ2-7; D is ambiguous. The CDR3 extends over 12 amino acids. V lost 5 bases and J lost 10, with 18 bases in between. Germline V gene lookup returns CDR1 SQVTM and CDR2 ANQGSEA.

This clonotype was counted a few times. CDR3 DNA sequence: TGTGCCAGCAGTTTAGAGGGGAGTGAAACTGAAGCTTTCTTT. Its translation: CASSLEGSETEAFF. The chain carries TRBV12-3 or TRBV12-4 and TRBJ1-1, with a weak D call TRBD1 (5 bases). V lost 1 base, J lost 5 bases, and 11 bases lay in between. The CDR3 covers 14 residues.